This T cell receptor (beta chain) originates from a study of blood T cell repertoires in COVID-19. Sequencing used immunoSEQ multiplex PCR; TCRdb keeps in-frame clones, though not all of them. The table shows under 300,000 clones, with 86% occurring only once. Germline values: CDR1 SGHRS, CDR2 YFSETQ. The CDR3 covers 16 residues. After removal of 5 bases from V and 2 bases from J, the junction contained 13 bases not matched to a gene. The TCR originated in a man aged 80 or over with acute or convalescent COVID-19. Sample: peripheral blood. This chain uses TRBV5-1 with TRBJ2-7, with 7 nucleotides matching TRBD2. The CDR3 DNA reads TGCGCCAGCAGGGGAGGGCGTGGGATGCGGCCCTACGAGCAGTACTTC. Translated, it gives CASRGGRGMRPYEQYF.